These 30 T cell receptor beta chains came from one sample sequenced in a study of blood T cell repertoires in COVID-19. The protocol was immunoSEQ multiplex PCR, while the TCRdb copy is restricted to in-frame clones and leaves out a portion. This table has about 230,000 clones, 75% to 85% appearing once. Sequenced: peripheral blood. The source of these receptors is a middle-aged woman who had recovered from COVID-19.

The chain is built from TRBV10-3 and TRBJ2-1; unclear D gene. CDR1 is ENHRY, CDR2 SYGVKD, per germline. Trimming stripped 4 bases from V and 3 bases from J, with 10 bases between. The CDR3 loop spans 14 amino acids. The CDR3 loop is CAISGAGDYNEQFF. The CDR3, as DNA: TGTGCCATCAGTGGGGCAGGCGACTACAATGAGCAGTTCTTC.

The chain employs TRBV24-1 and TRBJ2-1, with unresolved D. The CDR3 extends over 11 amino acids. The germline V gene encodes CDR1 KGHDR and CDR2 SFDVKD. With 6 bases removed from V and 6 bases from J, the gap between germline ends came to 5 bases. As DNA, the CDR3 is TGTGCCACCAGTATGGCCAATGAGCAGTTCTTC. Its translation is CATSMANEQFF.

CDR3 bases: TGTGCCAGCAGCGCTCAGCCAGCAGGTTTAGATCAGCCCCAGCATTTT. This codes for CASSAQPAGLDQPQHF. The chain has TRBV7-2 and TRBJ1-5; no clear D. V was shortened by 5 bases and J by 5 bases, with 19 bases between the two germline ends. Per germline, CDR1 SGHTA and CDR2 FQGNSA. The CDR3 runs to 16 residues.

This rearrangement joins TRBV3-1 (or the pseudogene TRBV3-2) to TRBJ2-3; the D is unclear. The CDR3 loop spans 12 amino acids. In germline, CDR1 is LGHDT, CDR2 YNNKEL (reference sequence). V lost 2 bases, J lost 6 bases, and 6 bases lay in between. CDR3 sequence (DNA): TGTGCCAGCAGCCAATCTGTTGATACGCAGTATTTT. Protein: CASSQSVDTQYF.

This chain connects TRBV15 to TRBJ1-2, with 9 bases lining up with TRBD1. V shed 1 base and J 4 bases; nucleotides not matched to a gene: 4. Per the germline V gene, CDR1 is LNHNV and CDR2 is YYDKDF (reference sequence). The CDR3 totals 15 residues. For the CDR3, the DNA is TGTGCCACCAGCAGAGGGGTGACAGGGGGCTATGGCTACACCTTC. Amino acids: CATSRGVTGGYGYTF.

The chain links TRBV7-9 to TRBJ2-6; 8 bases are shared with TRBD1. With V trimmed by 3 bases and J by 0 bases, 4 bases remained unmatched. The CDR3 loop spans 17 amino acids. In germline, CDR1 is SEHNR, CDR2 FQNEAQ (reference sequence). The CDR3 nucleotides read TGTGCCAGCAGCTTGGGACAGGTTTTCTCTGGGGCCAACGTCCTGACTTTC. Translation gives CASSLGQVFSGANVLTF. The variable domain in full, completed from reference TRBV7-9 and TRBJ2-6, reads DTGVSQNPRHKITKRGQNVTFRCDPISEHNRLYWYRQTLGQGPEFLTYFQNEAQLEKSRLLSDRFSAERPKGSFSTLEIQRTEQGDSAMYLCASSLGQVFSGANVLTFGAGSRLTVL.

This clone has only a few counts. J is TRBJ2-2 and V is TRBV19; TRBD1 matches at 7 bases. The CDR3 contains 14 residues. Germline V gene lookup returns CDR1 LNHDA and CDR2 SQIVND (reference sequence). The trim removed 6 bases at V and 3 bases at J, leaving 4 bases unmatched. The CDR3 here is CASRDRLYTGELFF. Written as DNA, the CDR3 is TGTGCCAGTAGGGACAGGCTATACACCGGGGAGCTGTTTTTT.

CDR3 coding DNA: TGTGCCAGCAGTACAGGGCCGACCTCCTACGAGCAGTACTTC. Residues: CASSTGPTSYEQYF. This chain uses TRBV9 with TRBJ2-7, with a tentative D call TRBD1 (6 bases). The V end lost 5 bases, the J end lost 0 bases, and 12 bases lay between the germline ends. This CDR3 is 14 amino acids long. The germline CDR1 and CDR2 sequences are SGDLS and YYNGEE.

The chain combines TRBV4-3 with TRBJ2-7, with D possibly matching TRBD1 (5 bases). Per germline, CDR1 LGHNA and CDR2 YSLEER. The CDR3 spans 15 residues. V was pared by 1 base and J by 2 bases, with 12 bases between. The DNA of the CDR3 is TGCGCCAGCAGCCAAGCATTATCAGGGACCTACGAGCAGTACTTC. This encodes CASSQALSGTYEQYF.

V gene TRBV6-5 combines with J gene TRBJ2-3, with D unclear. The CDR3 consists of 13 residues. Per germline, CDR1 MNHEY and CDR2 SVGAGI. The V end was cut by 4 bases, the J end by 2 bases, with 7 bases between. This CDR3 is CASSSGHTDTQYF. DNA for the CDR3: TGTGCCAGCAGTTCCGGTCACACAGATACGCAGTATTTT.

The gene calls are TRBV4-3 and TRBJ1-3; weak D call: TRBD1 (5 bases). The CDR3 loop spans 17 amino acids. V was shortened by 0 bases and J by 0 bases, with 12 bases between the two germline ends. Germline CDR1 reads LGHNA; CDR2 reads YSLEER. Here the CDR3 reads CASSQDWGTISGNTIYF. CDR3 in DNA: TGCGCCAGCAGCCAAGATTGGGGGACTATCTCTGGAAACACCATATATTTT.

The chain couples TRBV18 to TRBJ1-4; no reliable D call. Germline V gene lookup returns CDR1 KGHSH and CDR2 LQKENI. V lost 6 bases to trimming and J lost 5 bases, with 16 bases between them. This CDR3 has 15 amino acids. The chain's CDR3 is CASSPGGEGNEKLFF. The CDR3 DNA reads TGTGCCAGCTCGCCCGGTGGCGAGGGCAATGAAAAACTGTTTTTT.

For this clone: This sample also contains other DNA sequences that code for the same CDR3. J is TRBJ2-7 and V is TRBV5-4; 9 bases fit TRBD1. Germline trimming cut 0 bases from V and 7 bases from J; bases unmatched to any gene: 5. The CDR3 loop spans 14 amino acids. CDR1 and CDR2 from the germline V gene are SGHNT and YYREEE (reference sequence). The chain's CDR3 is CASSLEGQGREQYF. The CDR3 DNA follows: TGTGCCAGCAGCTTGGAGGGACAGGGAAGGGAGCAGTACTTC. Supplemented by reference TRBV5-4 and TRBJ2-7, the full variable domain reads ETGVTQSPTHLIKTRGQQVTLRCSSQSGHNTVSWYQQALGQGPQFIFQYYREEENGRGNFPPRFSGLQFPNYSSELNVNALELDDSALYLCASSLEGQGREQYFGPGTRLTVT.

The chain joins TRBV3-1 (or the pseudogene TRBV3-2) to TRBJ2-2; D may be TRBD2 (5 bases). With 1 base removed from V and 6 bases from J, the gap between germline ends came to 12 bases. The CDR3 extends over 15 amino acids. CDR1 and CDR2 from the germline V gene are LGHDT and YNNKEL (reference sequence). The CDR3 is CASSQGRIKPGELFF. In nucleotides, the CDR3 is TGTGCCAGCAGCCAAGGGAGGATTAAGCCCGGGGAGCTGTTTTTT.

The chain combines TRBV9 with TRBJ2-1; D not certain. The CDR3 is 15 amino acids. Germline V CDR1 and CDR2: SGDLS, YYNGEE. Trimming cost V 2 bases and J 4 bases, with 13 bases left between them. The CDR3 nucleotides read TGTGCCAGCAGCGTCACCCCACAATCGTACAATGAGCAGTTCTTC. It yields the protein CASSVTPQSYNEQFF.

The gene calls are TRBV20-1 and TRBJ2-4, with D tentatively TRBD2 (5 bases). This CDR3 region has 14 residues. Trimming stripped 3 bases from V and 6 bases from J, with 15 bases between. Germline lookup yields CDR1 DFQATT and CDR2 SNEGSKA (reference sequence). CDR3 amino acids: CSASYTGNPNIQYF. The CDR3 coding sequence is TGCAGTGCTAGTTATACCGGGAACCCAAACATTCAGTACTTC.

The CDR3: CASRELLSGNTIYF. CDR3 sequence (DNA): TGCGCCAGCCGCGAGCTCCTTTCTGGAAACACCATATATTTT. The rearrangement uses TRBV5-1 and TRBJ1-3; D unclear. The CDR3 is made up of 14 amino acids. Germline V gives CDR1 SGHRS, CDR2 YFSETQ. V lost 7 bases and J 1 base, leaving 12 bases between the germline ends.

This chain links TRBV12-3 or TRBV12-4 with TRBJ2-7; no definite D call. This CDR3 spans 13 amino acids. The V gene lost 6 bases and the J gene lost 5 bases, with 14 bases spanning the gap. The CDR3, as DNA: TGTGCCAGCAGCCGGAGTTCGTACCACGAGCAGTACTTC. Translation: CASSRSSYHEQYF.

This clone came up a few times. This CDR3 reads CASTQGGTQEKLFF. In DNA, the CDR3 is TGTGCCAGCACCCAAGGAGGTACCCAGGAAAAACTGTTTTTT. The V gene is TRBV7-9, the J gene TRBJ1-4; D not certain. This CDR3 region has 14 residues. Germline assignment: CDR1 SEHNR and CDR2 FQNEAQ (reference sequence). The germline V and J ends were trimmed by 7 bases and 8 bases, with 17 bases remaining between them.

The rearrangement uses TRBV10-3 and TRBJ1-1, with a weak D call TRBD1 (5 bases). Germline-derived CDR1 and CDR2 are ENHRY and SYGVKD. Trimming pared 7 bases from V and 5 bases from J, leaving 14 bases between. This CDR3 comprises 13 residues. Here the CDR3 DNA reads TGTGCCATCACCGGGACTACCCCGACTGAAGCTTTCTTT. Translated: CAITGTTPTEAFF.

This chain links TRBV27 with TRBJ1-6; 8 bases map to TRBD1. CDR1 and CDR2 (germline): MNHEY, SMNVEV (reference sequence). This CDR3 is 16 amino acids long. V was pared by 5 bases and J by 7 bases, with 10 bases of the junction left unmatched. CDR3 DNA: TGTGCCAGCAGTGTTTTCGGGCAGGGGGCCAATTCACCCCTCCACTTT. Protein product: CASSVFGQGANSPLHF.

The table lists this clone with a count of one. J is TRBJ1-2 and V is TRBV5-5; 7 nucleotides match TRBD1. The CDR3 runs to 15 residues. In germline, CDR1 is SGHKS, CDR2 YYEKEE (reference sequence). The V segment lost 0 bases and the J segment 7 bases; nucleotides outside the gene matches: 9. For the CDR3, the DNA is TGTGCCAGCAGCTTGGCCGTGGAGGGGGCAAGTGGCTACACCTTC. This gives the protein CASSLAVEGASGYTF.

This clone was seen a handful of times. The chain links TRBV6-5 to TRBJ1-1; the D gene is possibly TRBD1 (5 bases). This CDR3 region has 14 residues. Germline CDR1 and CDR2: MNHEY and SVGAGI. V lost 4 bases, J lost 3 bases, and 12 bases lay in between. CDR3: CASSSSDSYTEAFF. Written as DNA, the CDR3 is TGTGCCAGCAGTTCATCCGACAGTTACACTGAAGCTTTCTTT.

CDR3 sequence (DNA): TGTGCCAGCAGCTTGGCCTTTGACAAGCTCAACACCTTC. It is translated as CASSLAFDKLNTF. The rearrangement links TRBV5-8 to TRBJ1-2; no clear D gene. Trimming stripped 0 bases from V and 12 bases from J, with 15 bases between. Germline V gene data show CDR1 as SGHTS and CDR2 as YDEGEE. The CDR3 is 13 residues long.

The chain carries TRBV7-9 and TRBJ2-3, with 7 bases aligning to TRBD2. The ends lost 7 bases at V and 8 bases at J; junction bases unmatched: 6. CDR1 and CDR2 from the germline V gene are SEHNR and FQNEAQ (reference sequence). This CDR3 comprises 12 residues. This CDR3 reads CASTQLAGTQYF. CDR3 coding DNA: TGTGCCAGCACCCAATTAGCGGGTACGCAGTATTTT.

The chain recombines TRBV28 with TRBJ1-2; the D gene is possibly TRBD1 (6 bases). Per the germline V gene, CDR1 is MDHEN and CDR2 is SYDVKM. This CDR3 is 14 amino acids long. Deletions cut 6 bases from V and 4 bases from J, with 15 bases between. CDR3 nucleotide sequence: TGTGCCAGCAGCCGAACGGGAGGGGGCTATGGCTACACCTTC. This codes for CASSRTGGGYGYTF.

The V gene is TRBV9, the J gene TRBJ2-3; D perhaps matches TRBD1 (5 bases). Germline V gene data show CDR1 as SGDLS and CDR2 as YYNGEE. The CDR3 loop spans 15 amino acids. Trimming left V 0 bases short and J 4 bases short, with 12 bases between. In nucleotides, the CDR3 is TGTGCCAGCAGCGTAGGGGGCGATAAAGCAGATACGCAGTATTTT. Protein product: CASSVGGDKADTQYF.

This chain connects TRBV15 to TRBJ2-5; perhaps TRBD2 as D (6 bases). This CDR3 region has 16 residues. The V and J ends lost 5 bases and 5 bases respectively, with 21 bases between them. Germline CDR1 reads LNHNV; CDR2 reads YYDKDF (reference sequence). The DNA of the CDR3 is TGTGCCACCAGCGTACTAGGCTTAGCGGTAAAGGAGACCCAGTACTTC. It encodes CATSVLGLAVKETQYF.

DNA of the CDR3: TGCGCCAGCAGCCGAAACCCCGACAGGGCTACTAATGAAAAACTGTTTTTT. Translating it yields CASSRNPDRATNEKLFF. The chain carries TRBV4-3 and TRBJ1-4, with TRBD1 matching over 7 bases. The CDR3 covers 17 residues. Losses at the gene ends were 4 bases for V and 2 bases for J; bases not matched to a gene: 10. CDR1 and CDR2 (germline): LGHNA, YSLEER.

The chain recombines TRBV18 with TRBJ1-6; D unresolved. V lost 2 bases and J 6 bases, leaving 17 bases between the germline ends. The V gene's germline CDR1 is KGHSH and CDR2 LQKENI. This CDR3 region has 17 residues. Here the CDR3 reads CASSPTTDLRGNSPLHF. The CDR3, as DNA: TGTGCCAGCTCACCAACGACGGATTTACGGGGTAATTCACCCCTCCACTTT.